The 19 T cell receptor beta chains listed next were all sequenced from one sample in a study of Graves' ophthalmopathy and Graves' hyperthyroidism. Amplified material comprised TCR beta CDR3 regions derived from RNA transcripts. The authors performed first-round RT-PCR with HTBI primers and then a second-round multiplex PCR. In TCRdb, the multiplex PCR reads were re-called with MiXCR into one record per CDR3 protein. The sample has approximately 1.2 million distinct CDR3 sequences, roughly 35% seen once. Sequenced: peripheral blood or thyroid tissue (not recorded which). The receptors were gathered from an adult man with Graves' hyperthyroidism.

The V call is TRBV6-5, the J call TRBJ2-2, with D hard to call. The CDR3 has 13 residues. V was pared by 10 bases and J by 4 bases, with 13 bases between. CDR1 MNHEY and CDR2 SVGAGI come from the germline V gene. CDR3 amino acids: CATKTWSTGELFF. The CDR3 region has the DNA TGTGCCACAAAGACGTGGAGCACCGGGGAGCTGTTTTTT.

The V and J genes are TRBV9 and TRBJ2-5; no definite D call. V was shortened by 0 bases and J by 3 bases, with 12 bases between the two germline ends. Germline lookup yields CDR1 SGDLS and CDR2 YYNGEE. The CDR3 covers 15 residues. The CDR3 coding sequence is TGTGCCAGCAGCGTAGAGATAAGGGCCGAAGAGACCCAGTACTTC. Translated, it gives CASSVEIRAEETQYF.

This clonotype was observed many times. The V gene is TRBV15, the J gene TRBJ1-2; 7 bases align to TRBD1. The V gene end was trimmed by 5 bases and the J gene end by 4 bases; junction bases not matched to a gene: 7. The CDR3 sequence is 14 residues long. The germline V gene has CDR1 LNHNV and CDR2 YYDKDF (reference sequence). CDR3 bases: TGTGCCACCAGCCTAGTTGGGGACAGCTATGGCTACACCTTC. Protein sequence: CATSLVGDSYGYTF.

V usage is TRBV7-8 and J usage is TRBJ2-7; 9 bases are shared with TRBD1. The V gene end was trimmed by 5 bases and the J gene end by 7 bases; junction bases not matched to a gene: 12. There are 15 residues in the CDR3. CDR1 is SGHVS, CDR2 FQNEAQ, per germline. Here the CDR3 reads CASSDTGGSLGEQYF. The DNA for the CDR3 is TGTGCCAGCAGCGACACAGGGGGCTCCCTTGGGGAGCAGTACTTC.

This clonotype has a handful of counts. The rearrangement uses TRBV11-2 and TRBJ1-2; TRBD1 is a possible D gene (6 bases). Germline assignment: CDR1 SGHAT and CDR2 FQNNGV. The CDR3 spans 16 residues. The V gene lost 1 base and the J gene lost 4 bases, with 16 bases spanning the gap. The DNA of the CDR3 is TGTGCCAGCAGCTTAGCTGGGACAACAGGTAGCTATGGCTACACCTTC. Encoded protein: CASSLAGTTGSYGYTF.

For this clonotype: A much bigger clone sits one base away, suggesting this may be a read error. This chain joins TRBV20-1 and TRBJ2-7, with a weak D call TRBD1 (6 bases). Germline CDR1 is DFQATT and CDR2 is SNEGSKA (reference sequence). The CDR3 runs 13 residues. V gave up 6 bases and J gave up 2 bases, with 14 bases separating them. The CDR3 DNA is TGCAGTGCCGCGGACAGAACGACCTACGAGCAGTACTTC. Translation gives CSAADRTTYEQYF.

The rearrangement joins TRBV5-1 to TRBJ1-3, with D possibly TRBD1 on 5 matching bases. Trimming removed 1 base from V and 7 bases from J, with 9 bases in between. CDR3 length: 13 amino acids. Germline V lookup: CDR1 SGHRS, CDR2 YFSETQ. The CDR3 sequence is CASSLQGRNTIYF. The CDR3 DNA sequence: TGCGCCAGCAGCTTGCAGGGTCGGAACACCATATATTTT.

This sequence joins TRBV7-8 and TRBJ1-1, with 7 bases fitting TRBD1. The CDR3 extends over 15 amino acids. Losses at the gene ends were 7 bases for V and 4 bases for J; bases not matched to a gene: 12. Per germline, CDR1 SGHVS and CDR2 FQNEAQ. In DNA, the CDR3 is TGTGCCAGCATCGGACAGGTTTGGTTAAGCACTGAAGCTTTCTTT. Its translation: CASIGQVWLSTEAFF.

The J gene is TRBJ1-4, the V gene TRBV2; D ambiguous. Trimming removed 3 bases at V and 4 bases at J, with 6 bases between. The CDR3 has 13 amino acids. Germline CDR1 SNHLY, CDR2 FYNNEI. In DNA form, the CDR3 reads TGTGCCAGCAGTGACCTCAGTAATGAAAAACTGTTTTTT. Its protein is CASSDLSNEKLFF. Supplemented by reference TRBV2 and TRBJ1-4, the full variable domain reads EPEVTQTPSHQVTQMGQEVILRCVPISNHLYFYWYRQILGQKVEFLVSFYNNEISEKSEIFDDQFSVERPDGSNFTLKIRSTKLEDSAMYFCASSDLSNEKLFFGSGTQLSVL.

This clonotype was seen only a few times. The chain uses TRBV6-2 or TRBV6-3 and TRBJ1-5; the D is unclear. Germline loops: CDR1 MNHEY, CDR2 SVGEGT. This CDR3 spans 14 amino acids. V lost 0 bases to trimming and J lost 7 bases, with 10 bases between them. The CDR3 reads CASSYSLHQQPQHF. In nucleotides, the CDR3 is TGTGCCAGCAGTTACTCGCTACACCAACAGCCCCAGCATTTT.

Note on this clonotype: This may be a read error, as it is one base from a much larger clone. The CDR3 DNA is TGCAGCGTTCCCGACAGGGGGCCAGAAAAACTGTTTTTT. It encodes CSVPDRGPEKLFF. The chain links TRBV29-1 to TRBJ1-4; 10 bases align to TRBD1. V shed 5 bases, J shed 8 bases, and the junction held 5 bases outside the gene matches. Per germline, CDR1 SQVTM and CDR2 ANQGSEA. The CDR3 totals 13 residues.

The chain recombines TRBV11-2 with TRBJ1-4; D is ambiguous. Deletions cut 3 bases from V and 7 bases from J, with 12 bases between. Germline loops: CDR1 SGHAT, CDR2 FQNNGV. CDR3 length: 14 amino acids. The CDR3 nucleotides are TGTGCCAGCAGCTTTGAAGGGTACGGTGAAAAACTGTTTTTT. This gives the protein CASSFEGYGEKLFF. The complete variable domain, with remaining parts taken from reference TRBV11-2 and TRBJ1-4, reads EAGVAQSPRYKIIEKRQSVAFWCNPISGHATLYWYQQILGQGPKLLIQFQNNGVVDDSQLPKDRFSAERLKGVDSTLKIQPAKLEDSAVYLCASSFEGYGEKLFFGSGTQLSVL.

This clonotype was counted between two and nine times. J is TRBJ1-4 and V is TRBV28; TRBD1 is a possible D gene (5 bases). Germline V gene data show CDR1 as MDHEN and CDR2 as SYDVKM. This CDR3 has 14 amino acids. The V and J ends lost 6 bases and 5 bases respectively, with 13 bases between them. In DNA, the CDR3 is TGTGCCAGCAGGGTAGACAGCGCCAATGAAAAACTGTTTTTT. This codes for CASRVDSANEKLFF.

The chain couples TRBV7-8 to TRBJ2-7; 9 bases agree with TRBD2. Trimming took 3 bases from V and 3 from J; bases not matched to a gene: 6. This CDR3 has 15 amino acids. Per germline, CDR1 SGHVS and CDR2 FQNEAQ. Written as DNA, the CDR3 is TGTGCCAGCAGCTTCTCGGGACTAGCTATCTACGAGCAGTACTTC. The encoded protein is CASSFSGLAIYEQYF.

Of note for this clonotype: This could be a read error, since a much larger clone is one nucleotide away. V gene TRBV20-1 combines with J gene TRBJ1-4, with D hard to call. V was trimmed by 5 bases and J by 0 bases, leaving 10 bases between them. Germline assignment: CDR1 DFQATT and CDR2 SNEGSKA (reference sequence). This CDR3 contains 14 residues. CDR3 sequence reads: CSAPKEPTNEKLFF. The CDR3 DNA reads TGCAGTGCTCCCAAAGAACCAACTAATGAAAAACTGTTTTTT.

This clonotype was found many times. The V gene is TRBV15, the J gene TRBJ1-2; perhaps TRBD1 as D (5 bases). CDR1 and CDR2 (germline): LNHNV, YYDKDF (reference sequence). This CDR3 is 12 amino acids long. Trimming shortened V by 5 bases and J by 8 bases, and 12 bases separated the two germline ends. The CDR3 bases are TGTGCCACCAGCGGGGAAGGGGTCGGCTACACCTTC. It specifies CATSGEGVGYTF. Using reference TRBV15 and TRBJ1-2 for the parts outside the CDR3, the full variable domain is DAMVIQNPRYQVTQFGKPVTLSCSQTLNHNVMYWYQQKSSQAPKLLFHYYDKDFNNEADTPDNFQSRRPNTSFCFLDIRSPGLGDTAMYLCATSGEGVGYTFGSGTRLTVV.

Note on this clonotype: One end of the junction varies from germline; a read error may be responsible. This chain links TRBV10-3 with TRBJ1-2; tentative D call: TRBD1 (5 bases). CDR3 size: 13 residues. Germline loops: CDR1 ENHRY, CDR2 SYGVKD. CDR3 in DNA: TGTGCCAGCAGTGACGAGGGGTCCGAGGGCTACACCTTC. Residues: CASSDEGSEGYTF.

This clonotype occurred many times. The chain links TRBV2 to TRBJ2-5; tentatively, D is TRBD1 or TRBD2 (7 bases each). The CDR3 has 19 residues. The germline V gene has CDR1 SNHLY and CDR2 FYNNEI. V gave up 3 bases and J gave up 5 bases, with 28 bases separating them. CDR3 in DNA: TGTGCCAGCAGTGATGCCGCGGGAGTGACAGGGCCAGCGAGGGAGACCCAGTACTTC. It yields the protein CASSDAAGVTGPARETQYF.

There are many counts of this clonotype. The chain carries TRBV19 and TRBJ1-2; D gene unclear. The CDR3 loop spans 16 amino acids. Germline loops: CDR1 LNHDA, CDR2 SQIVND (reference sequence). Trimming cost V 10 bases and J 7 bases, with 28 bases left between them. CDR3 sequence (DNA): TGTGCCACCCGAGACTGGACCGTCGGCGGTACGGCTGGCTACACCTTC. It codes for CATRDWTVGGTAGYTF.